These T cell receptor beta chains were read from a single sample in a study of T cell repertoires in cytomegalovirus infection. MiXCR, run by TCRdb on the reads, gives a single entry per CDR3 protein. The table shows approximately 24,000 distinct CDR3 sequences, with approximately 22% occurring only once. The antigens for these receptors are not known. Sequenced here: CD8+ T cells from cultured PBMCs, sampled from culture after CMV antigen stimulation. Source of these receptors: a human donor in good health (CMV status not recorded). Some clones in this sample may be carry-over from other donors' samples. The conserved cysteine and the conserved F or W are not part of the CDR3 here. Each record gives: clone size, J gene, V gene, CDR3 protein. For some rows the clone size is stated as once, few or many, or as a class when expanded; others skip it.

size: .
J: TRBJ1-2
V: TRBV20-1
CDR3: SAKMPGTGNNYGYT

size: many
J: TRBJ2-2
V: TRBV19
CDR3: ATGLRGYGELF

size: many
J: TRBJ2-7
V: TRBV10-3
CDR3: AISVKLQGNSEQY

size: few
J: TRBJ1-5
V: TRBV6-2/TRBV6-3
CDR3: ASVPSGQQGGHQPQH

size: .
J: TRBJ2-7
V: TRBV7-9
CDR3: ASSLDTGIPYEQY

size: few
J: TRBJ2-3
V: TRBV7-9
CDR3: ASSAPTGPSTDTQY

size: few
J: TRBJ1-2
V: TRBV10-3
CDR3: AISGRDETGLSGYT

size: few
J: TRBJ1-1
V: TRBV6-2/TRBV6-3
CDR3: ASSSAQPNTEAF

size: .
J: TRBJ2-2
V: TRBV6-8
CDR3: ASYGAGASTGELF

size: many
J: TRBJ2-7
V: TRBV7-9
CDR3: ASSLGTGIHEQY

size: .
J: TRBJ2-5
V: TRBV11-1
CDR3: ASSSTAGGPLGETQY

size: .
J: TRBJ2-2
V: TRBV2
CDR3: ASRTGKNTGVLF

size: .
J: TRBJ2-5
V: TRBV6-1
CDR3: ASPLARDRREETQY

size: .
J: TRBJ2-3
V: TRBV7-9
CDR3: ASSRTGGSTDTQY

size: many
J: TRBJ2-1
V: TRBV6-1
CDR3: ASSRGVWNEQF

size: few
J: TRBJ2-3
V: TRBV6-1
CDR3: ASSYDLLAGGTDTQY

size: .
J: TRBJ2-7
V: TRBV7-9
CDR3: ASSADRGNEQY